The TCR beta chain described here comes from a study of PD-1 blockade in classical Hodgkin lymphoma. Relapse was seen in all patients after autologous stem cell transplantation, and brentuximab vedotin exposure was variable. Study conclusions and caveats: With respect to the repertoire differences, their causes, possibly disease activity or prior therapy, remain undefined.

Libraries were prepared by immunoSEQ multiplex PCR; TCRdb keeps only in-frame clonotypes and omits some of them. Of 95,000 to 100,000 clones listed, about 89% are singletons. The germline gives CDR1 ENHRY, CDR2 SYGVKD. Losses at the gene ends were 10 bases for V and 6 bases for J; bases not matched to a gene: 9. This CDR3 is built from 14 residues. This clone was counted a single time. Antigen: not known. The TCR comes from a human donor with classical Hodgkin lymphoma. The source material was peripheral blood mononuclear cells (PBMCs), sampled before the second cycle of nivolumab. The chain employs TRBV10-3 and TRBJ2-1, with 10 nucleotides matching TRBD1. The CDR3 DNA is TGTGCCACGGCCGTAGGACAGGGGGTCAATGAGCAGTTCTTC. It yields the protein CATAVGQGVNEQFF.